Below, 20 T cell receptor beta chains from the same sample are listed, as sequenced in a study of T cell responses to AZD1222 COVID-19 vaccine. Data came from immunoSEQ multiplex PCR; TCRdb stores just in-frame clones and leaves some out. The table shows around 130,000 clones, with about 93% occurring only once. This material consisted of peripheral blood, taken 28 days after the second dose of the MenACWY control vaccine. The origin of the receptors is an adult who received the MenACWY meningococcal vaccine as a control.

V is TRBV24-1 and J is TRBJ1-2; 7 nucleotides align to TRBD1. The V segment lost 3 bases and the J segment 0 bases; nucleotides outside the gene matches: 3. This CDR3 region has 15 residues. Looked up from germline, CDR1 is KGHDR and CDR2 is SFDVKD. This chain's CDR3 is CATSDNRGSNYGYTF. The CDR3 DNA is TGTGCCACCAGTGATAACAGGGGTTCTAACTATGGCTACACCTTC.

The rearrangement links TRBV11-2 to TRBJ2-1; D might be TRBD1 (5 bases). Trimming shortened V by 4 bases and J by 6 bases, and 13 bases separated the two germline ends. The CDR3 has 14 residues. The germline CDR1 and CDR2 sequences are SGHAT and FQNNGV. In DNA, the CDR3 is TGTGCCAGCAGCTCCCGGGCAGGGCTCAATGAGCAGTTCTTC. This sequence encodes CASSSRAGLNEQFF.

The chain carries TRBV11-2 and TRBJ1-2, with D possibly TRBD1 on 6 matching bases. V was trimmed by 1 base and J by 8 bases, leaving 14 bases between them. This CDR3 spans 14 amino acids. Germline assignment: CDR1 SGHAT and CDR2 FQNNGV. The CDR3: CASSLGVQGEGYTF. In DNA form, the CDR3 reads TGTGCCAGCAGCTTAGGGGTACAGGGTGAAGGCTACACCTTC.

The chain has TRBV7-9 and TRBJ2-1; TRBD2 matches at 13 bases. CDR1 is SEHNR and CDR2 is FQNEAQ in the germline V gene (reference sequence). J gave up 0 bases and V 3 bases, and 2 bases lay outside the gene matches. The CDR3 totals 17 residues. The CDR3, as DNA: TGTGCCAGCAGCTTCGGGACTAGCGGGAACTCCTACAATGAGCAGTTCTTC. Translating gives CASSFGTSGNSYNEQFF.

This chain uses TRBV7-9 with TRBJ1-3; no definite D call. Trimming left V 3 bases short and J 0 bases short, with 15 bases between. The CDR3 extends over 17 amino acids. Germline loops: CDR1 SEHNR, CDR2 FQNEAQ (reference sequence). The CDR3 here is CASSLWGTSSSGNTIYF. For the CDR3, the DNA is TGTGCCAGCAGCTTGTGGGGAACATCGAGCTCTGGAAACACCATATATTTT.

The genes are TRBV6-5 and TRBJ2-5; D gene unclear. CDR1 MNHEY and CDR2 SVGAGI come from the germline V gene. There are 11 residues in the CDR3. V was clipped by 6 bases and J by 1 base, with 3 bases between them. CDR3 bases: TGTGCCAGCAGGGTCCAAGAGACCCAGTACTTC. Translation: CASRVQETQYF.

This chain uses TRBV15 with TRBJ2-1; D not resolved. Per the germline V gene, CDR1 is LNHNV and CDR2 is YYDKDF (reference sequence). This CDR3 has 13 residues. The V end lost 0 bases, the J end lost 12 bases, and 12 bases lay between the germline ends. CDR3 sequence (DNA): TGTGCCACCAGCAGAGATCAGGCCGGGTGGCAGTTCTTC. Translation gives CATSRDQAGWQFF.

The CDR3 sequence: CATIRGRSSYEQYV. The DNA of the CDR3 is TGTGCCACCATACGGGGCCGTTCCTCCTACGAGCAGTACGTC. This chain uses TRBV2 with TRBJ2-7, with D possibly being TRBD1 or TRBD2 (5 bases each). In germline, CDR1 is SNHLY, CDR2 FYNNEI. Deletions cut 10 bases from V and 0 bases from J, with 16 bases between. The CDR3 is 14 residues long.

CDR3 sequence: CASSLRTGRHSGLTDTQYF. CDR3 nucleotide sequence: TGTGCCAGCAGTTTACGCACCGGCCGACATTCAGGGTTGACAGATACGCAGTATTTT. This chain connects TRBV28 to TRBJ2-3; D may be TRBD1 (5 bases). From germline, CDR1 is MDHEN and CDR2 SYDVKM. Trimming shortened V by 2 bases and J by 3 bases, and 24 bases separated the two germline ends. This CDR3 comprises 19 residues.

The chain uses TRBV5-1 and TRBJ2-7, with 8 bases that match TRBD2. Trimming cost V 0 bases and J 4 bases; bases outside gene matches: 6. Per germline, CDR1 SGHRS and CDR2 YFSETQ. CDR3 size: 15 residues. The CDR3 coding sequence is TGCGCCAGCAGCTTGGAAACGGGAGGGTCTTACGAGCAGTACTTC. Amino acid sequence: CASSLETGGSYEQYF.

This chain connects TRBV28 to TRBJ2-2; D gene uncertain. Germline CDR1 MDHEN, CDR2 SYDVKM. The CDR3 sequence is 13 residues long. V was shortened by 7 bases and J by 3 bases, with 9 bases between the two germline ends. The CDR3 sequence is CASISWDTGELFF. The CDR3, as DNA: TGTGCCAGCATCAGCTGGGACACCGGGGAGCTGTTTTTT.

The gene calls are TRBV9 and TRBJ2-5; TRBD1 agrees at 10 bases. Losses at the gene ends were 0 bases for V and 1 base for J; bases not matched to a gene: 3. Germline values: CDR1 SGDLS, CDR2 YYNGEE. The CDR3 sequence is 16 residues long. CDR3 region: CASSVGGTGVQETQYF. CDR3 coding DNA: TGTGCCAGCAGCGTAGGTGGGACAGGGGTCCAAGAGACCCAGTACTTC.

The gene calls are TRBV28 and TRBJ2-3; D may be TRBD2 (6 bases). V was cut by 4 bases and J by 1 base, with 9 bases left in between. Looked up from germline, CDR1 is MDHEN and CDR2 is SYDVKM. There are 14 residues in the CDR3. The CDR3 sequence: CASSWASGTDTQYF. The CDR3, as DNA: TGTGCCAGCAGTTGGGCTAGCGGCACAGATACGCAGTATTTT.

CDR3 residues: CASSQEGRMGGTDTQYF. CDR3 nucleotides: TGCGCCAGCAGCCAAGAGGGCCGAATGGGCGGCACAGATACGCAGTATTTT. V usage is TRBV4-1 and J usage is TRBJ2-3; no clear D. This CDR3 is 17 amino acids long. The ends were cut back, 0 bases at V and 1 base at J, with 14 bases in the middle. Germline V gives CDR1 MGHRA, CDR2 YSYEKL.

The chain joins TRBV12-3 or TRBV12-4 to TRBJ1-3; no clear D gene. Trimming cost V 6 bases and J 0 bases, with 3 bases left between them. The CDR3 consists of 12 residues. CDR3 coding DNA: TGTGCCAGCAGCCTCTCTGGAAACACCATATATTTT. Translated: CASSLSGNTIYF.

The rearrangement joins TRBV7-2 to TRBJ2-7, with D possibly matching TRBD2 (6 bases). The CDR3 totals 15 residues. Germline V gene lookup returns CDR1 SGHTA and CDR2 FQGNSA. Trimming took off 0 bases at V and 4 bases at J, with 13 bases between the two ends. The CDR3 nucleotides are TGTGCCAGCAGCTTAGCGGGTAGCGGAGATTACGAGCAGTACTTC. This encodes CASSLAGSGDYEQYF.

The CDR3 loop reads CASSLITVIETQYF. In nucleotides, the CDR3 is TGTGCCAGCAGCTTAATAACAGTCATAGAGACCCAGTACTTC. This chain uses TRBV7-8 with TRBJ2-5; no definite D call. CDR3 length: 14 amino acids. V lost 2 bases to trimming and J lost 4 bases, with 11 bases between them. In germline, CDR1 is SGHVS, CDR2 FQNEAQ.

The genes are TRBV29-1 and TRBJ2-3, with 9 bases that match TRBD1. The germline V gene encodes CDR1 SQVTM and CDR2 ANQGSEA. The CDR3 runs to 16 residues. The V and J ends lost 7 bases and 3 bases, in that order; junction bases with no gene match: 14. Here the CDR3 reads CSGTQGMTGGTDTQYF. The DNA for the CDR3 is TGCAGCGGGACACAAGGGATGACAGGGGGAACAGATACGCAGTATTTT.

V and J are TRBV5-6 and TRBJ1-2, with TRBD1 matching over 10 bases. CDR3 length: 17 amino acids. Looked up from germline, CDR1 is SGHDT and CDR2 is YYEEEE. J was trimmed by 4 bases and V by 1 base; bases with no gene match: 10. The CDR3 bases are TGTGCCAGCAGCTTGTTTTTAGGGGGACAGGGGACCTATGGCTACACCTTC. The encoded protein is CASSLFLGGQGTYGYTF.

This chain links TRBV2 with TRBJ2-7; the D call may be TRBD1 or TRBD2 (5 bases each). The ends were cut back, 1 base at V and 2 bases at J, with 18 bases in the middle. The germline gives CDR1 SNHLY, CDR2 FYNNEI. CDR3 length equals 17 residues. CDR3 DNA: TGTGCCAGCAGTGAAGGAAGGGTATCCGGGGCCCCCTACGAGCAGTACTTC. Residues: CASSEGRVSGAPYEQYF.